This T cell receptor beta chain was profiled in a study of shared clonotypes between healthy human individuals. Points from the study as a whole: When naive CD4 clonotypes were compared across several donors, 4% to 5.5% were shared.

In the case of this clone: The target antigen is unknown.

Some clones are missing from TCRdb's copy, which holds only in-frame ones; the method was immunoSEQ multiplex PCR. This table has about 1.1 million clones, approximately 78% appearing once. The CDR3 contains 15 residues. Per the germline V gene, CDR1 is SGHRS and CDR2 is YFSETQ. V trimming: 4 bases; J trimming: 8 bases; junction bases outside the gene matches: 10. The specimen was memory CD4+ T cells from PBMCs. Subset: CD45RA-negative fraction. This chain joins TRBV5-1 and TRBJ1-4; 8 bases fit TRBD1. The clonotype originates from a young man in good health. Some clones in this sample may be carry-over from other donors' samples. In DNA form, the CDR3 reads TGCGCCAGCAGCGGCCAGGGGGCGGCTGGGGAAAAACTGTTTTTT. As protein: CASSGQGAAGEKLFF.